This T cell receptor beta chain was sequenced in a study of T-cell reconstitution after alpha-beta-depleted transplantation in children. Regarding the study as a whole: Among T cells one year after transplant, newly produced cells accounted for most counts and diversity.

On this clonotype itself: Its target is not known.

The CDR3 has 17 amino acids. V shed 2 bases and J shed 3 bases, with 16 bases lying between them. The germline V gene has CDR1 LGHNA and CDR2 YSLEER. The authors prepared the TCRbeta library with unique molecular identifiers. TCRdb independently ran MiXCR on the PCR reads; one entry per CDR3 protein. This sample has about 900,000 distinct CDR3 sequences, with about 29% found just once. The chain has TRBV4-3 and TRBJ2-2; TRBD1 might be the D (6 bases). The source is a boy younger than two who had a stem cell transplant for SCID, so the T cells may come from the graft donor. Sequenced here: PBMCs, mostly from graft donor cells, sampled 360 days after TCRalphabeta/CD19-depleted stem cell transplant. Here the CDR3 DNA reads TGCGCCAGCAGCCAAACTATCAGGGGCCCCGACACCGGGGAGCTGTTTTTT. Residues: CASSQTIRGPDTGELFF.